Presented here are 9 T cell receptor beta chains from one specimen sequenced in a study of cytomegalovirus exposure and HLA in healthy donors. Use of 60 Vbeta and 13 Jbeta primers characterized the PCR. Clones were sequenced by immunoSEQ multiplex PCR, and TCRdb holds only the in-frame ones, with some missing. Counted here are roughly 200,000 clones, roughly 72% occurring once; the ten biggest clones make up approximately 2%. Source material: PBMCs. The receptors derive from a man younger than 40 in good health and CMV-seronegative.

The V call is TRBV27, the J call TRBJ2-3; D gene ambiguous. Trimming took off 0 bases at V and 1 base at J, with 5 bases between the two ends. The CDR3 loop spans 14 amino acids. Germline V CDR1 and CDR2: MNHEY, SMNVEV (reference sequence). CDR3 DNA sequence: TGTGCCAGCAGTTTATCTCAGGGCACAGATACGCAGTATTTT. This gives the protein CASSLSQGTDTQYF.

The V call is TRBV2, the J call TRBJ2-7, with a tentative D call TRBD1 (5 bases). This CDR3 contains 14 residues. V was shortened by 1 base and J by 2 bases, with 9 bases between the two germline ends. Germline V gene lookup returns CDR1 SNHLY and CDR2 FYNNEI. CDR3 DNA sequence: TGTGCCAGCAGTGAAGAGGGGTCTACCTACGAGCAGTACTTC. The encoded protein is CASSEEGSTYEQYF.

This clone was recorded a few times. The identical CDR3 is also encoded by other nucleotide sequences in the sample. The CDR3, as DNA: TGTGCCAGCAGCGTAGGAGGGACCGGGGAGCTGTTTTTT. Translated: CASSVGGTGELFF. This chain uses TRBV9 with TRBJ2-2; a weak D match, TRBD2 (5 bases). The CDR3 covers 13 residues. Trimming removed 0 bases at V and 5 bases at J, with 5 bases between. Germline-derived CDR1 and CDR2 are SGDLS and YYNGEE.

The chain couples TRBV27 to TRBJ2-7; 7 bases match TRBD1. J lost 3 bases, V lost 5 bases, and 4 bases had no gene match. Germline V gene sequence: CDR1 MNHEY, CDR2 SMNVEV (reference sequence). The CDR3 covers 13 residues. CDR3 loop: CASSTGQIYEQYF. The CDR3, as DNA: TGTGCCAGCAGTACGGGACAGATCTACGAGCAGTACTTC.

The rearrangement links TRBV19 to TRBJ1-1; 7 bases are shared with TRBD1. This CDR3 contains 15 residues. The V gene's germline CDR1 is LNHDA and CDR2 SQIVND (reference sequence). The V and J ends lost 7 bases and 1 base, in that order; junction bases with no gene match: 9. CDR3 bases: TGTGCCAGTAAGGGGAGGCGGGACAGGAACACTGAAGCTTTCTTT. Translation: CASKGRRDRNTEAFF.

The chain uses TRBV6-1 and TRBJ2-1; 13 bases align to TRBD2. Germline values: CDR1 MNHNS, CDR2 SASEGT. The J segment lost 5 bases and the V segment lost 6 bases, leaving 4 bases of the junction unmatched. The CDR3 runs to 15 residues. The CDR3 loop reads CASRTGTSGNNEQFF. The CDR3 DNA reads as TGTGCCAGCAGAACCGGGACTAGCGGGAACAATGAGCAGTTCTTC.

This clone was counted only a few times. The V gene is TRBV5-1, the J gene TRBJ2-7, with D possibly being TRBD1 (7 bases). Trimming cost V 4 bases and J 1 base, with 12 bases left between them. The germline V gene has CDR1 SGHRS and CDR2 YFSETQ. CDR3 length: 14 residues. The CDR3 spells CASSPEGQSYEQYF. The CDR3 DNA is TGCGCCAGCAGCCCGGAGGGACAGTCCTACGAGCAGTACTTC.

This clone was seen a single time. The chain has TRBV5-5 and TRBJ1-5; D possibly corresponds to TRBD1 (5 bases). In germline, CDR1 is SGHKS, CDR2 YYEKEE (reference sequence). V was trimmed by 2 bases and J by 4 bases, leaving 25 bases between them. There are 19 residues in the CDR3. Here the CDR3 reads CASSFGGGTRWGGNQPQHF. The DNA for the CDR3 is TGTGCCAGCAGCTTTGGCGGGGGAACCCGGTGGGGGGGAAATCAGCCCCAGCATTTT.

CDR3 amino acids: CSVVAQGANTGELFF. The CDR3 DNA reads as TGCAGCGTTGTGGCGCAGGGCGCGAACACCGGGGAGCTGTTTTTT. The V call is TRBV29-1, the J call TRBJ2-2; D possibly corresponds to TRBD1 (5 bases). Between the trimmed V and J ends, which lost 4 bases and 0 bases, there was a span of 12 bases. The CDR3 extends over 15 amino acids. The germline V gene encodes CDR1 SQVTM and CDR2 ANQGSEA.